The present entry profiles one T cell receptor beta chain with its context. No antigen is known for it. This sample stems from a study of breast tumors, draining lymph nodes, adjacent tissues. Whole-study results and caveats: Compared with basal-like, luminal-like tumors shared significantly more repertoire with nontumor tissue. Compared with lymph nodes, tumors were less diverse; compared with nontumor tissue, more. The lymph node origin of tumor T cells was framed as consistent with a hypothesis, not demonstrated.

The germline V gene encodes CDR1 DFQATT and CDR2 SNEGSKA (reference sequence). V lost 6 bases and J 0 bases, leaving 19 bases between the germline ends. This CDR3 is built from 16 residues. TCRdb reprocessed the multiplex PCR reads via MiXCR and lists one record per CDR3 protein. Counted here are about 35,000 distinct CDR3 sequences, roughly 32% occurring once; the ten biggest clones make up about a tenth. The clonotype comes from a female donor with breast cancer. Some clones in this sample may be carry-over from other donors' samples. The specimen was breast tumor tissue. This chain joins TRBV20-1 and TRBJ2-3; maybe TRBD2 (5 bases). CDR3 sequence reads: CSAPLRADDSTDTQYF. Written as DNA, the CDR3 is TGCAGTGCCCCCCTGCGGGCAGACGATAGCACAGATACGCAGTATTTT.